The next 32 T cell receptor beta chains were all read from a single sample in a study of cytomegalovirus exposure and HLA in healthy donors. The PCR ran on 60 Vbeta and 13 Jbeta primers. Here immunoSEQ multiplex PCR was the method, and the copy in TCRdb shows in-frame clones only, minus some. The sample lists some 120,000 clones, approximately 80% seen once, with 3.7% in the top ten. The sample was PBMCs. All receptors come from a human donor in good health.

The chain joins TRBV6-5 to TRBJ1-2; D not certain. The CDR3 length is 14 residues. Trimming took off 0 bases at V and 6 bases at J, with 11 bases between the two ends. Germline CDR1 reads MNHEY; CDR2 reads SVGAGI. The chain's CDR3 is CASSYSTESNGYTF. The CDR3 DNA reads TGTGCCAGCAGTTACTCAACGGAGAGTAATGGCTACACCTTC.

This chain joins TRBV18 and TRBJ1-2; 7 bases line up with TRBD1. CDR1 and CDR2 (germline): KGHSH, LQKENI. Trimming cost V 5 bases and J 4 bases; bases outside gene matches: 7. This CDR3 region has 14 residues. CDR3: CASSSKPGGYGYTF. The CDR3 bases are TGTGCCAGCTCATCGAAACCAGGGGGCTATGGCTACACCTTC.

The CDR3 protein is CASSLAPGLAGTPPTGELFF. The CDR3 DNA follows: TGTGCCAGCAGCTTAGCTCCTGGACTAGCGGGGACCCCCCCGACCGGGGAGCTGTTTTTT. This chain joins TRBV7-6 and TRBJ2-2, with 12 bases matching TRBD2. J lost 5 bases, V lost 0 bases, and 13 bases had no gene match. Germline V lookup: CDR1 SGHVS, CDR2 FNYEAQ. This CDR3 spans 20 amino acids.

This clone has only a few counts. This chain uses TRBV5-6 with TRBJ1-1; D is uncertain. CDR1 SGHDT and CDR2 YYEEEE come from the germline V gene. The CDR3 runs 15 residues. V dropped 5 bases and J dropped 0 bases, with 14 bases sitting between them. CDR3 loop: CASRHTDSLNTEAFF. The CDR3, as DNA: TGTGCCAGCAGACATACGGACTCCCTGAACACTGAAGCTTTCTTT.

This clone was seen just once. The V call is TRBV5-1, the J call TRBJ2-6; a weak D match, TRBD1 (6 bases). This CDR3 region has 14 residues. The germline CDR1 and CDR2 sequences are SGHRS and YFSETQ. V dropped 3 bases and J dropped 2 bases, with 6 bases sitting between them. CDR3 sequence (DNA): TGCGCCAGCAGCTACAGGGCTGGGGCCAACGTCCTGACTTTC. Its translation: CASSYRAGANVLTF.

This chain uses TRBV10-3 with TRBJ2-7, with 9 bases aligning to TRBD2. This CDR3 region has 16 residues. With V trimmed by 7 bases and J by 7 bases, 17 bases remained unmatched. Germline values: CDR1 ENHRY, CDR2 SYGVKD. The CDR3 sequence is CAITRTSERGLGEQYF. The CDR3 region has the DNA TGTGCCATCACTAGGACTAGCGAGAGAGGTTTGGGGGAGCAGTACTTC.

The chain carries TRBV27 and TRBJ2-7; 11 bases are shared with TRBD2. The trim removed 6 bases at V and 6 bases at J, leaving 7 bases unmatched. CDR3 size: 14 residues. Germline CDR1 reads MNHEY; CDR2 reads SMNVEV (reference sequence). CDR3 region: CASRALAGAIEQYF. Here the CDR3 DNA reads TGTGCCAGCAGGGCACTAGCGGGAGCGATCGAGCAGTACTTC.

This clone has more than one count but fewer than ten. CDR3 bases: TGTGCCAGCAGCCCCCCGACAGGGGGCATTGGAAACACCATATATTTT. Translation: CASSPPTGGIGNTIYF. J is TRBJ1-3 and V is TRBV28, with 10 bases identical to TRBD1. CDR1 and CDR2 (germline): MDHEN, SYDVKM. Trimming at V came to 6 bases and at J to 3 bases, leaving 8 bases not matched to a gene. The CDR3 loop spans 16 amino acids.

The chain combines TRBV28 with TRBJ1-1; a possible D gene is TRBD1 (5 bases). The V and J ends lost 2 bases and 1 base respectively, with 8 bases between them. Per the germline V gene, CDR1 is MDHEN and CDR2 is SYDVKM. The CDR3 runs 14 residues. The DNA of the CDR3 is TGTGCCAGCAGTTTAGGACACTCGAACACTGAAGCTTTCTTT. Translation gives CASSLGHSNTEAFF.

This clone occurred once. The chain uses TRBV7-3 and TRBJ2-1, with D perhaps TRBD1 (6 bases). The CDR3 loop spans 16 amino acids. Germline-derived CDR1 and CDR2 are SGHTA and FQGTGA. The ends were cut back, 2 bases at V and 7 bases at J, with 18 bases in the middle. The CDR3 sequence is CASSLLWTENRNEQFF. As DNA, the CDR3 is TGTGCCAGCAGCTTATTGTGGACAGAAAACCGGAATGAGCAGTTCTTC.

This clone was observed a single time. This sequence joins TRBV6-1 and TRBJ1-2, with a weak D call TRBD1 (5 bases). CDR1 and CDR2 (germline): MNHNS, SASEGT. The CDR3 length is 15 residues. The ends were cut back, 4 bases at V and 5 bases at J, with 17 bases in the middle. The CDR3 region has the DNA TGTGCCAGCAGTGGGTGGGGGGGGGAGTGGTATGGCTACACCTTC. This translates into CASSGWGGEWYGYTF.

Comments on this clone: The same CDR3 arises from other DNA sequences in this sample as well. The rearrangement uses TRBV9 and TRBJ2-2, with D possibly TRBD2 on 5 matching bases. CDR1 is SGDLS and CDR2 is YYNGEE in the germline V gene. CDR3 length: 15 residues. The V gene lost 5 bases and the J gene lost 5 bases, with 16 bases spanning the gap. CDR3 coding DNA: TGTGCCAGCAGTCCTAGTGTCGGGGTAACCGGGGAGCTGTTTTTT. Translated: CASSPSVGVTGELFF. Drawing the rest from reference TRBV9 and TRBJ2-2, the complete variable domain is DSGVTQTPKHLITATGQRVTLRCSPRSGDLSVYWYQQSLDQGLQFLIQYYNGEERAKGNILERFSAQQFPDLHSELNLSSLELGDSALYFCASSPSVGVTGELFFGEGSRLTVL.

With respect to this clone: The junction departs from the called germline gene at one end, perhaps through a read error. The chain employs TRBV28 and TRBJ2-6, with D possibly TRBD1 on 5 matching bases. This CDR3 comprises 17 residues. Per the germline V gene, CDR1 is MDHEN and CDR2 is SYDVKM. The CDR3 DNA reads TGTGCCAGCAGTTTAACTGGGTGGAGATCTGGGGCCAACGGCCTGACTTTC. This sequence encodes CASSLTGWRSGANGLTF.

With respect to this clone: At one of its ends the junction is not consistent with the germline gene, which may arise from a read error. The V call is TRBV7-9, the J call TRBJ2-7, with 8 bases that match TRBD1. This CDR3 has 14 amino acids. Looked up from germline, CDR1 is SEHNR and CDR2 is FQNEAQ (reference sequence). CDR3 nucleotide sequence: TGTTCCAGCGGGTCTTTCACAGGGGGCTACGAGCAGTACTTC. Protein sequence: CSSGSFTGGYEQYF.

The chain is built from TRBV19 and TRBJ2-2; maybe TRBD2 (6 bases). CDR1 and CDR2 from the germline V gene are LNHDA and SQIVND (reference sequence). Trimming pared 4 bases from V and 6 bases from J, leaving 21 bases between. The CDR3 is 17 residues long. The CDR3 DNA follows: TGTGCCAGTAGTACCCAGGATTTGCGCGTAGCGGCCGGGGAGCTGTTTTTT. Translation: CASSTQDLRVAAGELFF.

This rearrangement joins TRBV13 to TRBJ2-7; 8 nucleotides match TRBD2. This CDR3 region has 13 residues. V shed 6 bases and J 6 bases; nucleotides not matched to a gene: 7. The germline CDR1 and CDR2 sequences are PRHDT and FYEKMQ (reference sequence). The CDR3 DNA reads TGTGCCAGCAGTACCGGGAGGGCTATCGAGCAGTACTTC. This translates into CASSTGRAIEQYF.

V and J are TRBV2 and TRBJ2-7; 7 bases agree with TRBD2. Germline CDR1 and CDR2: SNHLY and FYNNEI. The CDR3 is 15 amino acids. J was trimmed by 0 bases and V by 0 bases; bases with no gene match: 2. The DNA for the CDR3 is TGTGCCAGCAGTGAAGCGCCGGGGGGCTCCTACGAGCAGTACTTC. It translates to CASSEAPGGSYEQYF. The full variable domain, in which reference TRBV2 and TRBJ2-7 provide the parts outside the CDR3, is EPEVTQTPSHQVTQMGQEVILRCVPISNHLYFYWYRQILGQKVEFLVSFYNNEISEKSEIFDDQFSVERPDGSNFTLKIRSTKLEDSAMYFCASSEAPGGSYEQYFGPGTRLTVT.

This chain links TRBV6-1 with TRBJ1-1; D uncertain. The CDR3 contains 15 residues. Germline V CDR1 and CDR2: MNHNS, SASEGT. Deletions cut 6 bases from V and 2 bases from J, with 16 bases between. For the CDR3, the DNA is TGTGCCAGCAGGAGCCGGGAGTCACGAAACACTGAAGCTTTCTTT. The encoded protein is CASRSRESRNTEAFF.

This clone was seen once. The chain carries TRBV28 and TRBJ2-2, with 9 nucleotides matching TRBD1. This CDR3 region has 16 residues. Trimming at V came to 2 bases and at J to 1 base, leaving 2 bases not matched to a gene. Germline lookup yields CDR1 MDHEN and CDR2 SYDVKM. The CDR3 is CASSLVGQGNTGELFF. The CDR3 DNA sequence: TGTGCCAGCAGTTTAGTGGGACAGGGGAACACCGGGGAGCTGTTTTTT.

This clone was seen more than once but under ten times. The J gene is TRBJ1-3, the V gene TRBV4-1; a weak D match, TRBD1 (5 bases). V shed 4 bases and J shed 1 base, with 11 bases lying between them. Germline loops: CDR1 MGHRA, CDR2 YSYEKL. This CDR3 is built from 15 residues. The CDR3 is CASSRDPGSGNTIYF. The CDR3 DNA sequence: TGCGCCAGCAGCCGAGACCCAGGGTCTGGAAACACCATATATTTT.

This chain joins TRBV9 and TRBJ1-2; 8 positions agree with TRBD1. Per germline, CDR1 SGDLS and CDR2 YYNGEE. This CDR3 is 14 amino acids long. The V and J ends lost 4 bases and 8 bases, in that order; junction bases with no gene match: 10. The CDR3: CASSPWTGRGGYTF. In nucleotides, the CDR3 is TGTGCCAGCAGCCCGTGGACAGGGCGAGGGGGCTACACCTTC.

This clone has only a few counts. The genes are TRBV10-3 and TRBJ1-1; 7 bases match TRBD1. Germline V gene lookup returns CDR1 ENHRY and CDR2 SYGVKD. V shed 2 bases, J shed 4 bases, and the junction held 4 bases outside the gene matches. This CDR3 has 14 amino acids. CDR3 region: CAISEGQVSTEAFF. In DNA form, the CDR3 reads TGTGCCATCAGTGAGGGACAGGTGAGCACTGAAGCTTTCTTT.

The chain is built from TRBV7-8 and TRBJ1-1; D gene uncertain. The germline V and J ends were trimmed by 4 bases and 0 bases, with 12 bases remaining between them. The CDR3 covers 15 residues. Germline CDR1 SGHVS, CDR2 FQNEAQ. The CDR3 here is CASSWLIHMNTEAFF. The CDR3 coding sequence is TGTGCCAGCAGCTGGCTGATACATATGAACACTGAAGCTTTCTTT.

This rearrangement joins TRBV15 to TRBJ2-7, with D maybe TRBD1 (6 bases). Trimming removed 0 bases from V and 3 bases from J, with 15 bases in between. The CDR3 runs 16 residues. Germline V CDR1 and CDR2: LNHNV, YYDKDF (reference sequence). This CDR3 reads CATSRDRRQALYEQYF. The DNA for the CDR3 is TGTGCCACCAGCAGAGATCGGAGACAGGCACTCTACGAGCAGTACTTC.

V gene TRBV5-1 combines with J gene TRBJ2-1, with D possibly being TRBD1 (5 bases). The V gene lost 0 bases and the J gene lost 4 bases, with 8 bases spanning the gap. Germline-derived CDR1 and CDR2 are SGHRS and YFSETQ. This CDR3 is built from 14 residues. CDR3 protein: CASSLDRLYNEQFF. The CDR3 bases are TGCGCCAGCAGCTTGGACAGGTTGTACAATGAGCAGTTCTTC.

The V and J genes are TRBV4-2 and TRBJ2-7; TRBD2 matches at 10 bases. Per germline, CDR1 LGHNA and CDR2 YNFKEQ. CDR3 length: 17 amino acids. V trimming: 1 base; J trimming: 3 bases; junction bases outside the gene matches: 9. CDR3 sequence (DNA): TGTGCCAGCAGCCAAGGTGTTGGACTAGCGGAGATCTACGAGCAGTACTTC. Protein: CASSQGVGLAEIYEQYF.

The chain employs TRBV19 and TRBJ2-7; 7 bases are a match to TRBD1. This CDR3 is built from 14 residues. Per the germline V gene, CDR1 is LNHDA and CDR2 is SQIVND (reference sequence). Losses at the gene ends were 9 bases for V and 5 bases for J; bases not matched to a gene: 13. In nucleotides, the CDR3 is TGTGCCAGCCGATCGAGACAGGGTCTCGACGAGCAGTACTTC. Encoded protein: CASRSRQGLDEQYF.

This clone was found a few times. DNA of the CDR3: TGTGCCATCGGCAGCGGGGGTCAGCCCCAGCATTTT. This gives the protein CAIGSGGQPQHF. The gene calls are TRBV7-9 and TRBJ1-5, with a weak D call TRBD1 (5 bases). This CDR3 comprises 12 residues. V lost 10 bases, J lost 6 bases, and 13 bases lay in between. Germline V lookup: CDR1 SEHNR, CDR2 FQNEAQ (reference sequence).

This chain joins TRBV9 and TRBJ2-7, with a possible D match to TRBD2 (6 bases). V was pared by 0 bases and J by 1 base, with 8 bases between. The CDR3 spans 14 residues. Germline V gives CDR1 SGDLS, CDR2 YYNGEE. The CDR3 reads CASSVGGESYEQYF. CDR3 nucleotide sequence: TGTGCCAGCAGCGTAGGGGGGGAATCCTACGAGCAGTACTTC.

The chain uses TRBV28 and TRBJ2-7, with TRBD1 as a possible D gene (6 bases). The CDR3 extends over 14 amino acids. Germline V lookup: CDR1 MDHEN, CDR2 SYDVKM. Trimming left V 6 bases short and J 3 bases short, with 15 bases between. Here the CDR3 reads CASSRSGTYYEQYF. The DNA for the CDR3 is TGTGCCAGCAGCCGCTCCGGGACATACTACGAGCAGTACTTC.

The V call is TRBV11-2, the J call TRBJ1-1; D perhaps matches TRBD1 (5 bases). Trimming shortened V by 5 bases and J by 10 bases, and 20 bases separated the two germline ends. The germline gives CDR1 SGHAT, CDR2 FQNNGV. The CDR3 contains 14 residues. DNA of the CDR3: TGTGCCAGCAGCCCAAGGCAGGGAGGGAGTGCAGCTTTCTTT. This sequence encodes CASSPRQGGSAAFF.

This chain uses TRBV7-9 with TRBJ2-2; TRBD1 might be the D (5 bases). The germline gives CDR1 SEHNR, CDR2 FQNEAQ (reference sequence). The V and J ends lost 6 bases and 8 bases respectively, with 10 bases between them. This CDR3 has 12 amino acids. The CDR3 region is CASSPTGGELFF. CDR3 nucleotide sequence: TGTGCCAGCAGTCCAACAGGAGGGGAGCTGTTTTTT.